The sequence of this TCR beta chain was determined in a study of CD8+ T cells in alopecia areata. Overall study context: Treated patients were dosed with oral tofacitinib, taking 5 to 10 mg twice daily. General study points: Many expanded lesional clones remained in scalp and blood on tofacitinib. Tofacitinib yielded significantly lower scalp clonality and fewer expanded CD8+ clones among the top 100.

Concerning this clone: The antigen remains unidentified.

The treatment denotes: oral pan-JAK inhibitor, 5-10 mg twice daily. The germline V gene has CDR1 SNHLY and CDR2 FYNNEI. CDR3 size: 14 residues. V shed 7 bases and J 7 bases; nucleotides not matched to a gene: 10. cDNA prepared by RNA extraction and subsequent reverse transcription served as the template for sequencing. Clones were read by immunoSEQ multiplex PCR, and TCRdb kept only the in-frame ones, dropping some. Among about 250,000 clones listed, 60% were seen once. The chain combines TRBV2 with TRBJ1-5; 7 nucleotides line up with TRBD1. This receptor was identified in a human donor with alopecia areata. Sequenced material: CD4+ T cells sorted from blood, taken at approximately week 51, from a patient treated with tofacitinib. CDR3 sequence: CASNTDRAGQPQHF. The CDR3 DNA sequence: TGTGCCAGCAACACCGACAGGGCCGGGCAGCCCCAGCATTTT.